This record concerns one TCR beta chain sequence. Its target is not known. This specimen comes from a study of blood T cells in healthy people across ages. Germline-derived CDR1 and CDR2 are SGDLS and YYNGEE. The CDR3 contains 13 residues. V trimming: 4 bases; J trimming: 9 bases; junction bases outside the gene matches: 7. The use of a sample-barcoded 5' primer and a J-beta primer mix characterized a second PCR of about 7 to 12 cycles. TCRdb re-derived calls from the 5' RACE reads in MiXCR, one entry per CDR3 protein. Of some 920,000 distinct CDR3 sequences listed, roughly 51% are singletons. Study results and caveats: Across samples, TCR beta diversity tracked strongly with naive T cell percentage.

Donors were healthy Caucasian individuals from Russia aged roughly 6 to 90. The chain employs TRBV9 and TRBJ1-5, with 7 bases matching TRBD1. This receptor was identified in a woman aged 60-75 years in good health. Sequencing was carried out using blood. CDR3 sequence: CASSPGQESPQHF. The CDR3, as DNA: TGTGCCAGCAGCCCAGGACAGGAGTCGCCCCAGCATTTT.